The rows below give T cell receptor beta chains drawn from one sample of a study of neurological immune-mediated disorders. TCRdb redid the calling of the 5' RACE reads with MiXCR, one entry per CDR3 protein. The sample consists of tens of thousands of distinct CDR3 sequences, 10% of them appearing once. The material sequenced was PBMCs. These receptors came from a woman aged 35 to 49 with HTLV-1-associated myelopathy (HAM/TSP). Each CDR3 is given with its conserved first and last residue. The D gene is left open where the match is weak. Size values are once, few and many counts, or a class for expanded clones, and some rows have none.

j_gene: TRBJ2-3
abundance: many
v_gene: TRBV4-1
d_gene: TRBD2
CDR3nt: TGCGCCAGCAGCCTTACTCCGCTAGCGGGTGACTTGTCGACGCAGTATTTT
CDR3aa: CASSLTPLAGDLSTQYF

j_gene: TRBJ1-1
abundance: many
v_gene: TRBV7-6
d_gene: NA
CDR3nt: TGTGCCAGCAGCCACCCGCTAATGAACACTGAAGCTTTCTTT
CDR3aa: CASSHPLMNTEAFF

j_gene: TRBJ2-1
abundance: many
v_gene: TRBV28
d_gene: NA
CDR3nt: TGTGCCAGCAGCTCAACAGGGACGGGCCACAATGAGCAGTTCTTC
CDR3aa: CASSSTGTGHNEQFF

j_gene: TRBJ1-2
abundance: many
v_gene: TRBV2
d_gene: NA
CDR3nt: TGTGAGACTGGCAACTTCTATGGCTACACCTTC
CDR3aa: CETGNFYGYTF

j_gene: TRBJ2-7
abundance: many
v_gene: TRBV4-1
d_gene: TRBD2
CDR3nt: TGCGCCAGCAGCCCCACTGGACTAGCGGGGGGGGACGAGCAGTACTTC
CDR3aa: CASSPTGLAGGDEQYF

j_gene: TRBJ1-3
abundance: many
v_gene: TRBV4-1
d_gene: NA
CDR3nt: TGCGCCAGCAGCCAATTCGGGTTTGGAAACACCATATATTTT
CDR3aa: CASSQFGFGNTIYF

j_gene: TRBJ2-7
abundance: NA
v_gene: TRBV21-1
d_gene: NA
CDR3nt: TGTTCCAGCAGCCCCCGGGACAGGGGTTCCTACGAGCAGTACTTC
CDR3aa: CSSSPRDRGSYEQYF

j_gene: TRBJ2-4
abundance: many
v_gene: TRBV6-1
d_gene: TRBD1
CDR3nt: TGTGCCAGCAGCATCGACAGGGAAAACATTCAGTACTTC
CDR3aa: CASSIDRENIQYF

j_gene: TRBJ1-5
abundance: many
v_gene: TRBV6-2/TRBV6-3
d_gene: NA
CDR3nt: TGTGCCAGCAGTTACTCAGGGAGTGACAATCAGCCCCAGCATTTT
CDR3aa: CASSYSGSDNQPQHF

j_gene: TRBJ1-3
abundance: many
v_gene: TRBV10-3
d_gene: TRBD1
CDR3nt: TGTGCCATCAGTGGCGACAGGGCTGGAAACACCATATATTTT
CDR3aa: CAISGDRAGNTIYF

j_gene: TRBJ1-4
abundance: many
v_gene: TRBV12-3/TRBV12-4
d_gene: NA
CDR3nt: TGTGCCAGCAGAGGAACAGGGAATTCTGAAAAACTGTTTTTT
CDR3aa: CASRGTGNSEKLFF

j_gene: TRBJ2-7
abundance: many
v_gene: TRBV10-2
d_gene: NA
CDR3nt: TGCGCCAGCAAAGCCGGAAGCTCCTACGAGCAGTACTTC
CDR3aa: CASKAGSSYEQYF

j_gene: TRBJ2-1
abundance: many
v_gene: TRBV5-1
d_gene: TRBD1
CDR3nt: TGCGCCAGCAGCGCCACGACAGGGTACAATGAGCAGTTCTTC
CDR3aa: CASSATTGYNEQFF

j_gene: TRBJ2-7
abundance: NA
v_gene: TRBV20-1
d_gene: NA
CDR3nt: TGCAGTGCTAACTCAGGGGGGGGGACCTACGAGCAGTACTTC
CDR3aa: CSANSGGGTYEQYF

j_gene: TRBJ2-2
abundance: many
v_gene: TRBV18
d_gene: NA
CDR3nt: TGTGCCAGCTCGGGGGACACCGGGGAGCTGTTTTTT
CDR3aa: CASSGDTGELFF

j_gene: TRBJ2-7
abundance: many
v_gene: TRBV20-1
d_gene: NA
CDR3nt: TGCAGTGCCAGTGGACTCACCTACGAGCAGTACTTC
CDR3aa: CSASGLTYEQYF

j_gene: TRBJ2-2
abundance: few
v_gene: TRBV6-5
d_gene: TRBD1
CDR3nt: TGTGCCAGCAGGGGGGACAGGGGGCCTGGCGGGGAGCTGTTTTTT
CDR3aa: CASRGDRGPGGELFF

j_gene: TRBJ1-5
abundance: many
v_gene: TRBV12-3/TRBV12-4
d_gene: NA
CDR3nt: TGTGCCAGCAGTTCCACTTATCAGCCCCAGCATTTT
CDR3aa: CASSSTYQPQHF

j_gene: TRBJ2-6
abundance: many
v_gene: TRBV7-2
d_gene: TRBD1
CDR3nt: TGTGCCAGCAGCTCCGAGGACAGGACCAACTCTGGGGCCAACGTCCTGACTTTC
CDR3aa: CASSSEDRTNSGANVLTF

j_gene: TRBJ1-1
abundance: few
v_gene: TRBV5-1
d_gene: NA
CDR3nt: TGCGCCAGCAGCCTAAAGAGGGACACTGAAGCTTTCTTT
CDR3aa: CASSLKRDTEAFF

j_gene: TRBJ1-1
abundance: many
v_gene: TRBV5-1
d_gene: TRBD1
CDR3nt: TGCGCCAGCAGCCCTCGGACAGGATTGACTGAAGCTTTCTTT
CDR3aa: CASSPRTGLTEAFF

j_gene: TRBJ1-2
abundance: many
v_gene: TRBV20-1
d_gene: NA
CDR3nt: TGCAGTGCCACGCCCGTGCCAAAGGGCATCTATGGCTACACCTTC
CDR3aa: CSATPVPKGIYGYTF

j_gene: TRBJ1-2
abundance: many
v_gene: TRBV29-1
d_gene: NA
CDR3nt: TGCAGCGTTCAGCCCTACGGTTGGGGCTCCTATGGCTACACCTTC
CDR3aa: CSVQPYGWGSYGYTF

j_gene: TRBJ1-5
abundance: many
v_gene: TRBV27
d_gene: NA
CDR3nt: TGTGCCAGCAGTTTCCGGGGATACAATCAGCCCCAGCATTTT
CDR3aa: CASSFRGYNQPQHF

j_gene: TRBJ2-4
abundance: many
v_gene: TRBV5-1
d_gene: NA
CDR3nt: TGCGCCAGCAGCTCCGGACCGTTAACCAAAAACATTCAGTACTTC
CDR3aa: CASSSGPLTKNIQYF

j_gene: TRBJ1-2
abundance: many
v_gene: TRBV5-1
d_gene: TRBD1
CDR3nt: TGCGCCAGCAGCCCGGACAGGGGGATCCATGGCTACACCTTC
CDR3aa: CASSPDRGIHGYTF

j_gene: TRBJ2-4
abundance: many
v_gene: TRBV5-6
d_gene: NA
CDR3nt: TGTGCCAGCAGCTCCCCGGGGGACCTAGCCAAAAACATTCAGTACTTC
CDR3aa: CASSSPGDLAKNIQYF

j_gene: TRBJ2-5
abundance: many
v_gene: TRBV10-3
d_gene: NA
CDR3nt: TGTGCCATCAGTGTTCCGGACCAAGAGACCCAGTACTTC
CDR3aa: CAISVPDQETQYF

j_gene: TRBJ1-1
abundance: many
v_gene: TRBV9
d_gene: TRBD1
CDR3nt: TGTGCCAGCAGCGTACTCCCAGGGACAGAGCTGAACACTGAAGCTTTCTTT
CDR3aa: CASSVLPGTELNTEAFF

j_gene: TRBJ1-6
abundance: few
v_gene: TRBV3-1
d_gene: NA
CDR3nt: TGTGCCAGCAGCCAGCCGAGGGGACCCCTCCACTTT
CDR3aa: CASSQPRGPLHF

j_gene: TRBJ2-1
abundance: many
v_gene: TRBV6-5
d_gene: NA
CDR3nt: TGTGCCAGCAGTAAACAGGGGGGGGACCCCTACAATGAGCAGTTCTTC
CDR3aa: CASSKQGGDPYNEQFF

j_gene: TRBJ2-7
abundance: many
v_gene: TRBV12-3/TRBV12-4
d_gene: TRBD1
CDR3nt: TGTGCCAGCAATCGACAGGGGAGCTGGTTCGAGCAGTACTTC
CDR3aa: CASNRQGSWFEQYF

j_gene: TRBJ2-1
abundance: many
v_gene: TRBV20-1
d_gene: TRBD2
CDR3nt: TGCAGCCACTACAGCGGGAGCTCCTACAATGAGCAGTTCTTC
CDR3aa: CSHYSGSSYNEQFF

j_gene: TRBJ2-3
abundance: many
v_gene: TRBV15
d_gene: NA
CDR3nt: TGTGCCACCAGCAGAGTTTATAGAGATACGCAGTATTTT
CDR3aa: CATSRVYRDTQYF

j_gene: TRBJ1-1
abundance: many
v_gene: TRBV20-1
d_gene: NA
CDR3nt: TGCAGTGCTGTGGGGTGGGGCACTGAAGCTTTCTTT
CDR3aa: CSAVGWGTEAFF

j_gene: TRBJ2-7
abundance: NA
v_gene: TRBV25-1
d_gene: NA
CDR3nt: TGTGCCAGCAGACCGGACACTCCATACTACGAGCAGTACTTC
CDR3aa: CASRPDTPYYEQYF

j_gene: TRBJ2-5
abundance: many
v_gene: TRBV20-1
d_gene: TRBD2
CDR3nt: TGCAGTGCTAGAGATAGTCTAGCGGGGGGCCAAGAGACCCAGTACTTC
CDR3aa: CSARDSLAGGQETQYF

j_gene: TRBJ2-4
abundance: many
v_gene: TRBV6-6
d_gene: TRBD1
CDR3nt: TGTGCCAGCAGTGTTGGACAGGGGAAAAACATTCAGTACTTC
CDR3aa: CASSVGQGKNIQYF

j_gene: TRBJ2-1
abundance: NA
v_gene: TRBV29-1
d_gene: NA
CDR3nt: TGCAGCGTGACAGGGTCCGGGGGAACCTACAATGAGCAGTTCTTC
CDR3aa: CSVTGSGGTYNEQFF

j_gene: TRBJ1-5
abundance: many
v_gene: TRBV7-2
d_gene: NA
CDR3nt: TGTGCCAGCAGCTCCCGCAACAATCAGCCCCAGCATTTT
CDR3aa: CASSSRNNQPQHF

j_gene: TRBJ1-1
abundance: many
v_gene: TRBV7-9
d_gene: NA
CDR3nt: TGTGCCAGCAGCCGTTCAGGGGTAGAGGAAGCTTTCTTT
CDR3aa: CASSRSGVEEAFF

j_gene: TRBJ2-3
abundance: many
v_gene: TRBV4-1
d_gene: NA
CDR3nt: TGCGCCAGCAGCCAGTCTTCAGGGTTCGACTGGGATACGCAGTATTTT
CDR3aa: CASSQSSGFDWDTQYF

j_gene: TRBJ1-1
abundance: many
v_gene: TRBV11-2
d_gene: NA
CDR3nt: TGTGCCAGCAGCTTAGCAGGGATGGGGGCTTTCTTT
CDR3aa: CASSLAGMGAFF

j_gene: TRBJ2-1
abundance: NA
v_gene: TRBV14
d_gene: TRBD2
CDR3nt: TGTGCCAGCAGCTCCTATAGCGGGGGGGCAGGTGAGCAGTTCTTC
CDR3aa: CASSSYSGGAGEQFF

j_gene: TRBJ2-3
abundance: NA
v_gene: TRBV5-5
d_gene: NA
CDR3nt: TGTGCCAGCAGCTTGATGGGGGGATGGACAGATACGCAGTATTTT
CDR3aa: CASSLMGGWTDTQYF

j_gene: TRBJ1-2
abundance: many
v_gene: TRBV4-1
d_gene: NA
CDR3nt: TGCGCCAGCAGCCAAGAGGTGGGCTATGGCTACACCTTC
CDR3aa: CASSQEVGYGYTF

j_gene: TRBJ2-2
abundance: many
v_gene: TRBV4-1
d_gene: NA
CDR3nt: TGCGCCAGCAGCCAAGAGGACAAGGCCGTGACCGGGGAGCTGTTTTTT
CDR3aa: CASSQEDKAVTGELFF

j_gene: TRBJ1-2
abundance: many
v_gene: TRBV10-3
d_gene: TRBD1
CDR3nt: TGTGCCATCAGTGGGGACAGGGGCTACCACTATGGCTACACCTTC
CDR3aa: CAISGDRGYHYGYTF